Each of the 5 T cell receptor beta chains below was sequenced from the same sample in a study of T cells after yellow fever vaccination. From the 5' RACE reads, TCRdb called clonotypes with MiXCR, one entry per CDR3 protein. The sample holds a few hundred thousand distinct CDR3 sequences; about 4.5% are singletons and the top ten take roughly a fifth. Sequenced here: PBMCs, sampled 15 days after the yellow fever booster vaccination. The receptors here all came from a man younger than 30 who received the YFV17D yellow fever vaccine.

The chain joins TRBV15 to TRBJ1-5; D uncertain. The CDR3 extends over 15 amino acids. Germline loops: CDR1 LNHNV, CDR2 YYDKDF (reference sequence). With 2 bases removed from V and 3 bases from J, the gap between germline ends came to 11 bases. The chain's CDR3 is CATSRIDTLNQPQHF. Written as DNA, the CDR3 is TGTGCCACCAGCAGAATAGACACCCTCAATCAGCCCCAGCATTTT.

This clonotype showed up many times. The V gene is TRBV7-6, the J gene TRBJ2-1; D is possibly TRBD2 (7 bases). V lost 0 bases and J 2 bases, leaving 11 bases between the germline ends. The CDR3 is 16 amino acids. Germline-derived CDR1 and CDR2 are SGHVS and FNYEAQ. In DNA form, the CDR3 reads TGTGCCAGCAGCTTAGCGGTCGGGGGGCCCTACAATGAGCAGTTCTTC. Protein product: CASSLAVGGPYNEQFF.

The chain's CDR3 is CASSQVWDELGSYGYTF. The CDR3 DNA follows: TGCGCCAGCAGCCAAGTCTGGGACGAATTGGGATCTTATGGCTACACCTTC. The chain links TRBV4-1 to TRBJ1-2; D may be TRBD1 (5 bases). Trimming took 1 base from V and 5 from J, leaving 20 bases between them. The CDR3 extends over 17 amino acids. CDR1 is MGHRA and CDR2 is YSYEKL in the germline V gene.

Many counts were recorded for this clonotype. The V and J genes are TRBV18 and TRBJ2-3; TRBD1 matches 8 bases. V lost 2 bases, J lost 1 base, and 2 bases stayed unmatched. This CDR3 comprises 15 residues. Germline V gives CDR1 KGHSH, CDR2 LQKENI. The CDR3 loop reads CASSPNRGGTDTQYF. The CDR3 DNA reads TGTGCCAGCTCACCAAACAGGGGGGGCACAGATACGCAGTATTTT.

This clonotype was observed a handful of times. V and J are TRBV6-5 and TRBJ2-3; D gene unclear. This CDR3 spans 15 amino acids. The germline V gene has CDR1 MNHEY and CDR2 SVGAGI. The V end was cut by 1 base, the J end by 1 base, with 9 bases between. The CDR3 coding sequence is TGTGCCAGCAGTTACTGGAGCCGGGGCACAGATACGCAGTATTTT. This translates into CASSYWSRGTDTQYF.